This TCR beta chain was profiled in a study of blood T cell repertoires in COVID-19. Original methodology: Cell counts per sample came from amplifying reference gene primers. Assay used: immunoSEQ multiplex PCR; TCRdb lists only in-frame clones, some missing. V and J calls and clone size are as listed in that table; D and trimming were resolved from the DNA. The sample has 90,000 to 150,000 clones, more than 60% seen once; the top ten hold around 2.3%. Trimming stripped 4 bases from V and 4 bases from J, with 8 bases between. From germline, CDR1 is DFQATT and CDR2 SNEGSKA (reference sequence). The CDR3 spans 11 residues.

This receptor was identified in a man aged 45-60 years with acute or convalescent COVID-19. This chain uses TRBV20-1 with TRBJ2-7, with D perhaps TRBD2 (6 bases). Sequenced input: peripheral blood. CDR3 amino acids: CSATSGYEQYF. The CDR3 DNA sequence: TGCAGTGCTACAAGCGGGTACGAGCAGTACTTC.